A selection of T cell receptor beta chains follows, all from one sample in a study of PD-1 blockade in classical Hodgkin lymphoma. TCRdb's copy holds only in-frame clones and misses some; the assay was immunoSEQ multiplex PCR. The sample includes approximately 89,000 clones, 80% to 85% seen only once; the top ten take 9.5% to 15%. Specimen: peripheral blood mononuclear cells (PBMCs), collected at baseline. These receptors all stem from a human donor with classical Hodgkin lymphoma. Both conserved end residues are part of each CDR3. A D gene is named only where the DNA matches it firmly. Clone size is stated in some rows and not others, as once, few, many or a class when expanded.

D gene | J gene | V gene | clone size | CDR3 DNA | CDR3 protein
TRBD1 | TRBJ2-5 | TRBV29-1 | NA | TGCAGCGCTCAAGACAGGGGACAGACCCAGTACTTC | CSAQDRGQTQYF
NA | TRBJ2-1 | TRBV11-2 | NA | TGTGCCAGCAGTCCGAGAAGATCTAGTATGCACAATGAGCAGTTCTTC | CASSPRRSSMHNEQFF
NA | TRBJ1-1 | TRBV28 | NA | TGTGCCAGCAGTTCGGCACGAGGTTGGACTGAAGCTTTCTTT | CASSSARGWTEAFF
NA | TRBJ2-2 | TRBV10-3 | NA | TGTGCCATCAGTCGTGGGGTAGCCGGGGAGCTGTTTTTT | CAISRGVAGELFF
NA | TRBJ2-7 | TRBV6-5 | NA | TGTGCCAGCAGTCCCCAGGGATCCGGCGAGCAGTACTTC | CASSPQGSGEQYF
NA | TRBJ2-3 | TRBV11-2 | NA | TGTGCCAGCACCGCGGGACTCCTCACAGATACGCAGTATTTT | CASTAGLLTDTQYF
NA | TRBJ1-5 | TRBV7-8 | NA | TGTGCCAGCAGCTCCCCCGGCCTGGGCAATCAGCCCCAGCATTTT | CASSSPGLGNQPQHF
NA | TRBJ1-3 | TRBV4-1 | NA | TGCGCCAGCAGCCAAGTTACATTTTCCGGCAGGGGTCCCATTTTGGGAAACACCATATATTTT | CASSQVTFSGRGPILGNTIYF
NA | TRBJ2-1 | TRBV5-1 | NA | TGCGCCAGCAGCCGAGGGGGGAGGAATCTGGATGAGCAGTTCTTC | CASSRGGRNLDEQFF
TRBD2 | TRBJ2-5 | TRBV29-1 | NA | TGCAGCGCACCGGGACTAGCTGAAGAGACCCAGTACTTC | CSAPGLAEETQYF
TRBD1 | TRBJ2-1 | TRBV9 | NA | TGTGCCAGCAGCGCCAGGGGGCAGCATGAGCAGTTCTTC | CASSARGQHEQFF
NA | TRBJ2-3 | TRBV19 | NA | TGTGCCAGTAGTATTACAGATACGCAGTATTTT | CASSITDTQYF
NA | TRBJ2-5 | TRBV9 | once | TGTGCCAGCAGCGCCACTAGCACGGAGACCCAGTACTTC | CASSATSTETQYF
NA | TRBJ1-5 | TRBV7-8 | few | TGTGCCAGCGCGGGGGGGGGCAATCAGCCCCAGCATTTT | CASAGGGNQPQHF
TRBD2 | TRBJ2-2 | TRBV19 | few | TGTGCCAGTAGTATGCTAGCGGGAGACCCCGGGGAGCTGTTTTTT | CASSMLAGDPGELFF
NA | TRBJ1-1 | TRBV7-8 | NA | TGTGCCAGCAGCTTAGGTGGAGGGCGGAACACTGAAGCTTTCTTT | CASSLGGGRNTEAFF
NA | TRBJ2-7 | TRBV19 | NA | TGTGCCAGTAGTATCCTAGTAGGGTACGAGCAGTACTTC | CASSILVGYEQYF
NA | TRBJ1-5 | TRBV9 | NA | TGTGCCAGCAGCCCGGCATCCGACAGGAATCAGCCCCAGCATTTT | CASSPASDRNQPQHF
NA | TRBJ1-3 | TRBV19 | NA | TGTGCCAGTAGTATTAGTCCGGAACGACGAACGGTCTCTGGAAACACCATATATTTT | CASSISPERRTVSGNTIYF
TRBD2 | TRBJ2-2 | TRBV4-2 | NA | TGTGCCAGCAGCCACCCCGGACTAGCGGGCCCTAACACCGGGGAGCTGTTTTTT | CASSHPGLAGPNTGELFF
TRBD2 | TRBJ2-3 | TRBV15 | NA | TGTGCCACCAGCAGAGATCCGGGACTAGCAGGAGATACGCAGTATTTT | CATSRDPGLAGDTQYF
TRBD1 | TRBJ1-1 | TRBV11-1 | NA | TGTGCCAGCAGCTTATCCGGACAGGGCAAGGGGAACACTGAAGCTTTCTTT | CASSLSGQGKGNTEAFF
TRBD2 | TRBJ2-6 | TRBV19 | NA | TGTGCCAGTAGTATAGGCGGGGGAACAGGGGCCAACGTCCTGACTTTC | CASSIGGGTGANVLTF
NA | TRBJ1-1 | TRBV28 | NA | TGTGCCAGCAGTTTAGTTGGCCCCAGGGGAGGAACTGAAGCTTTCTTT | CASSLVGPRGGTEAFF
NA | TRBJ1-3 | TRBV9 | few | TGTGCCAGCAGCGTAGCGGCGAGCTCTGGAAACACCATATATTTT | CASSVAASSGNTIYF
NA | TRBJ1-3 | TRBV9 | once | TGTGCCAGCAGCACAGACTTAAGGCCCGTCTCTGGAAACACCATATATTTT | CASSTDLRPVSGNTIYF
TRBD1 | TRBJ2-7 | TRBV29-1 | few | TGCAGCGCCCGGGACAGGGCCTACGAGCAGTACTTC | CSARDRAYEQYF
TRBD2 | TRBJ2-3 | TRBV10-3 | NA | TGTGCCATCAGTGGGGATAGCGGGCCGACGCAGTATTTT | CAISGDSGPTQYF
NA | TRBJ2-5 | TRBV7-9 | NA | TGTGCCAGCAGCTTCAGGTCTGAGACCCAGTACTTC | CASSFRSETQYF
TRBD2 | TRBJ2-7 | TRBV12-5 | NA | TGTGCTAGTGGCCGGGCTCTGGGGGCGGGAGGCTACGAGCAGTACTTC | CASGRALGAGGYEQYF
NA | TRBJ1-5 | TRBV19 | NA | TGTGCCAGTAGTATCCGGGGAGGGAGTTATAGCAATCAGCCCCAGCATTTT | CASSIRGGSYSNQPQHF
NA | TRBJ2-7 | TRBV27 | few | TGTGCCAGCAGTTTCGATGGTTATCGGGGAGGCGAGCAGTACTTC | CASSFDGYRGGEQYF
TRBD1 | TRBJ2-7 | TRBV6-5 | NA | TGTGCCAGCAGCCCCGGGACAGGTTACGAGCAGTACTTC | CASSPGTGYEQYF
NA | TRBJ2-1 | TRBV2 | NA | TGTGCCAGCAGTGAAGGAGGGGGTCGCTCCTACAATGAGCAGTTCTTC | CASSEGGGRSYNEQFF
NA | TRBJ1-1 | TRBV7-9 | NA | TGTGCCAGCAGGCCCCCCTTCAGGGTTGGCACTGAAGCTTTCTTT | CASRPPFRVGTEAFF